The entry that follows covers one T cell receptor beta chain sequence. Its specificity is unknown. A read error may account for a junction end that differs from germline. The data are from a study of CD8 T cells in ankylosing spondylitis. Whole-study results and caveats: Characteristic of ankylosing spondylitis blood, it appeared, was a TCR beta motif comprising several highly homologous variants.

TCRdb re-called the 5' RACE reads with MiXCR, one entry per CDR3 protein. This table holds about 700,000 distinct CDR3 sequences, under 20% found once. The material sequenced was blood, either unsorted or a sorted T cell fraction (not recorded which). The source of this sequence is a male donor with ankylosing spondylitis.

CDR3 region: CASNQKGSRGPLF. The CDR3 DNA is TGTGCCAGCAACCAAAAGGGGTCCCGCGGGCCCCTCTTC. The chain carries TRBV7-9 and TRBJ2-7, with D perhaps being TRBD1 or TRBD2 (5 bases each). The germline CDR1 and CDR2 sequences are SEHNR and FQNEAQ (reference sequence). This CDR3 is built from 13 residues.